The entry that follows covers one T cell receptor beta chain sequence. Germline V gene data show CDR1 as MNHNS and CDR2 as SASEGT. This CDR3 is built from 13 residues. Trimming removed 6 bases from V and 4 bases from J, with 10 bases in between. The data were obtained in a study of T cells in Graves' hyperthyroidism and ophthalmopathy. Amplification of TCR beta CDR3 regions was performed using RNA transcripts as template. First-round RT-PCR of the TCR CDR3 relied on the HTBI primer set. TCRdb re-called the multiplex PCR reads with MiXCR, one entry per CDR3 protein. The sample carries roughly 740,000 distinct CDR3 sequences, about a sixth recorded once.

The TCR comes from a young man with Graves' hyperthyroidism. This chain uses TRBV6-1 with TRBJ1-5, with a possible D match to TRBD1 (5 bases). Sequenced sample: blood. CDR3 sequence reads: CASSQEGNQPQHF. The CDR3 DNA is TGTGCCAGCAGCCAGGAGGGGAATCAGCCCCAGCATTTT.